This T cell receptor beta chain was identified in a study of cytomegalovirus exposure and HLA in healthy donors. Study-wide results and caveats: Using a false discovery rate of 0.05, a later analysis showed that about 16,000 TCR beta sequences were associated with HLA alleles. Presence/absence analyses rested on an assumption that sequencing depth was roughly uniform across donors. For most TCR sequences rarity was the rule, although some public TCRs occurred in many donors.

CDR1 is SGDLS and CDR2 is YYNGEE in the germline V gene. With 3 bases removed from V and 5 bases from J, the gap between germline ends came to 25 bases. This CDR3 is built from 18 residues. PCR employed 60 Vbeta and 13 Jbeta primers. In the study's own analysis: Later analysis identified 88 million or so unique TCR beta chains, 9 million to 13 million shared. Some clones are missing from TCRdb's copy, which holds only in-frame ones; the method was immunoSEQ multiplex PCR. From that table come the V and J calls and clone size; the DNA was used to work out D and trimming. The sample includes fewer than 150,000 clones, approximately 85% of them seen just once. Points on this clone: What it binds is unknown.

The source material was PBMCs. The source of this sequence is a woman aged 30 to 39 in good health and CMV-seropositive. The chain has TRBV9 and TRBJ2-3, with D possibly TRBD2 on 7 matching bases. In nucleotides, the CDR3 is TGTGCCAGCAGCGGAAGCACGGTTAGCTCCGGGGGGCGAGATACGCAGTATTTT. It translates to CASSGSTVSSGGRDTQYF.